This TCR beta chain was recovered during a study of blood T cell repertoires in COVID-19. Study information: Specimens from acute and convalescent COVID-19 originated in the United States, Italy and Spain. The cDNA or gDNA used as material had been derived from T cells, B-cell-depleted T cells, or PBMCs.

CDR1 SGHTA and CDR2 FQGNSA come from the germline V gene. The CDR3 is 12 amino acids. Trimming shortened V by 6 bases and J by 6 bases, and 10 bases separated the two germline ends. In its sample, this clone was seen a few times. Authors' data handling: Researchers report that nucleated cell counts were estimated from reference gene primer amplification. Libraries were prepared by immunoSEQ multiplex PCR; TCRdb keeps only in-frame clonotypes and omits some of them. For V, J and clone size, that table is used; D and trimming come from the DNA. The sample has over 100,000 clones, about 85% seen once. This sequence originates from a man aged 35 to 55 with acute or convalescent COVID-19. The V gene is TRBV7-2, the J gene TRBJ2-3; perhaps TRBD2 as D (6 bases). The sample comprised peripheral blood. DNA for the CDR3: TGTGCCAGCAGTTATCGGGGGGATACGCAGTATTTT. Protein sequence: CASSYRGDTQYF.